These T cell receptor beta chains were read from a single sample in a study of beta chain features in type 1 diabetes. Some clones are missing from TCRdb's copy, which holds only in-frame ones; the method was immunoSEQ multiplex PCR. The sample holds 600,000 or so clones, roughly an eighth seen once. The sample was naive CD4+ T cells from blood. These receptors were collected from a man younger than 30 with type 1 diabetes. Each CDR3 is given with its conserved first and last residue. D genes are given only for firm matches. Expanded clones get a size class; other rows say once, few or many, or leave the size out.

D gene	V gene	clone size	J gene	CDR3 protein	CDR3 DNA
TRBD1	TRBV18	-	TRBJ2-2	CASSPLLDRGNTGELFF	TGTGCCAGCTCACCACTTCTGGACAGGGGAAACACCGGGGAGCTGTTTTTT
-	TRBV30	few	TRBJ1-1	CAWSTTGNTEAFF	TGTGCCTGGAGTACAACAGGGAACACTGAAGCTTTCTTT
TRBD1	TRBV7-9	few	TRBJ1-3	CASSLGGTGGNTIYF	TGTGCCAGCAGCTTGGGCGGGACAGGAGGAAACACCATATATTTT
TRBD2	TRBV14	-	TRBJ2-7	CASSQGRTSASYEQYF	TGTGCCAGCAGCCAAGGCCGGACTAGCGCCTCCTACGAGCAGTACTTC
TRBD2	TRBV30	-	TRBJ2-3	CAWSYGLAGGSTDTQYF	TGTGCCTGGAGTTACGGTCTAGCGGGGGGAAGCACAGATACGCAGTATTTT
TRBD1	TRBV10-3	-	TRBJ2-3	CAISVDRGLEDTQYF	TGTGCCATCAGTGTGGACAGGGGGCTGGAAGATACGCAGTATTTT
-	TRBV7-2	few	TRBJ2-5	CASSLGRGETQYF	TGTGCCAGCAGCCTGGGACGGGGGGAGACCCAGTACTTC
-	TRBV30	few	TRBJ2-2	CAWSWLLNTGELFF	TGTGCCTGGAGTTGGTTGTTAAACACCGGGGAGCTGTTTTTT
-	TRBV25-1	once	TRBJ1-1	CASSASGLYTEAFF	TGTGCCAGCAGTGCTTCAGGATTATACACTGAAGCTTTCTTT
TRBD1	TRBV5-1	-	TRBJ1-2	CASSLGSFGTGFVGGYTF	TGCGCCAGCAGCTTGGGATCCTTCGGGACAGGGTTTGTTGGTGGCTACACCTTC
-	TRBV5-1	-	TRBJ2-5	CASSPEGSETQYF	TGCGCCAGCAGCCCCGAGGGGAGTGAGACCCAGTACTTC
-	TRBV10-2	-	TRBJ2-2	CASSSGLPPGELFF	TGCGCCAGCAGTTCAGGCTTACCGCCCGGGGAGCTGTTTTTT
-	TRBV5-8	few	TRBJ2-7	CASSLPGASYEQYF	TGTGCCAGCAGCTTGCCGGGGGCCTCCTACGAGCAGTACTTC
-	TRBV29-1	-	TRBJ2-7	CSARSRTFDEQYF	TGCAGCGCGCGTTCAAGGACGTTCGACGAGCAGTACTTC
-	TRBV5-1	-	TRBJ2-1	CASSLAVSDSFAYNEQFF	TGCGCCAGCAGTTTGGCCGTTTCGGACAGTTTCGCCTACAATGAGCAGTTCTTC
-	TRBV30	-	TRBJ1-1	CACDPAGNTEAFF	TGTGCCTGCGATCCGGCGGGTAACACTGAAGCTTTCTTT
-	TRBV2	-	TRBJ1-5	CASSEQGQNNQPQHF	TGTGCCAGCAGTGAACAGGGGCAGAACAATCAGCCCCAGCATTTT
-	TRBV6-1	-	TRBJ2-5	CASSLGGFETQYF	TGTGCCAGCAGTTTAGGGGGTTTCGAGACCCAGTACTTC
TRBD1	TRBV7-9	few	TRBJ1-5	CASSRGTEPQHF	TGTGCCAGCAGCCGAGGGACAGAGCCCCAGCATTTT
-	TRBV2	few	TRBJ2-3	CASSVGDTQYF	TGTGCCAGCAGTGTTGGAGATACGCAGTATTTT
-	TRBV7-3	-	TRBJ2-1	CASSLVGSEQFF	TGTGCCAGCAGCTTAGTTGGGAGTGAGCAGTTCTTC
TRBD1	TRBV11-2	few	TRBJ1-1	CASTSLVRGRADFF	TGTGCCAGCACCTCCTTGGTCAGGGGGCGCGCTGATTTCTTT
-	TRBV30	few	TRBJ2-5	CAWSVQGGKETQYF	TGTGCCTGGAGTGTACAAGGGGGGAAAGAGACCCAGTACTTC
-	TRBV7-2	-	TRBJ2-5	CASSLILRETQYF	TGTGCCAGCAGCTTGATTCTTCGGGAGACCCAGTACTTC
-	TRBV7-9	few	TRBJ2-5	CASSLWGTQREETQYF	TGTGCCAGCAGCTTATGGGGGACTCAACGGGAGGAGACCCAGTACTTC
-	TRBV25-1	few	TRBJ2-1	CASRAGANNNEQFF	TGTGCCAGTCGAGCAGGGGCGAACAACAATGAGCAGTTCTTC